This T cell receptor beta chain was observed in a study of T-cell reconstitution after alpha-beta-depleted transplantation in children. This clonotype was seen only a few times. From germline, CDR1 is SQVTM and CDR2 ANQGSEA. The CDR3 runs 13 residues. V lost 4 bases and J lost 0, with 7 bases in between. The authors prepared the TCRbeta library with unique molecular identifiers. TCRdb analysed the PCR reads with MiXCR anew, one entry per CDR3 protein. Among 210,000 or so distinct CDR3 sequences, approximately 9% were seen once, and the ten largest hold around 6.2%. This specimen consisted of PBMCs from the stem cell graft donor, obtained from the stem cell graft. The clonotype was recovered from a human donor who donated a stem cell graft to a child with acute lymphoblastic leukemia. The chain couples TRBV29-1 to TRBJ2-1, with D possibly TRBD2 on 6 matching bases. The DNA of the CDR3 is TGCAGCGTTGGGGGGGTCTCCTACAATGAGCAGTTCTTC. The encoded protein is CSVGGVSYNEQFF.